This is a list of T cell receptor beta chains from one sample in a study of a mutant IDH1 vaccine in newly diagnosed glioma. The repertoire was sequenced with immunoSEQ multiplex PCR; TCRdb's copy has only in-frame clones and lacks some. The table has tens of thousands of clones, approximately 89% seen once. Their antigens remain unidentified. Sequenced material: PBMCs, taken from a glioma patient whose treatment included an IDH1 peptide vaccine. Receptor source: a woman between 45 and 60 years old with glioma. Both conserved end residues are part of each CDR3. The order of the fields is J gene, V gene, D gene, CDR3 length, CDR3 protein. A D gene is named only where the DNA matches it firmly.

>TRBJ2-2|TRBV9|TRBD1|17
CASSVDRQGLNTGELFF
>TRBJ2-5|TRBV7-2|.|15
CASSLQGGRQETQYF
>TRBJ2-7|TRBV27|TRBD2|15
CASSLPGLGVNEQYF
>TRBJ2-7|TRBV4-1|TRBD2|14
CASSRGLAAYEQYF
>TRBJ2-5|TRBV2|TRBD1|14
CASRDRAGQETQYF
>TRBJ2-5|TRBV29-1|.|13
CSVERIAAETQYF
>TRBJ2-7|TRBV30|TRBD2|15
CAWSVGLAGNPEQYF
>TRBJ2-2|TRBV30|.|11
CAWSPSGELFF
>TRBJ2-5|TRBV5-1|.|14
CASSLAQKGETQYF
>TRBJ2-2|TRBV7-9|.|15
CASGGVAVNTGELFF
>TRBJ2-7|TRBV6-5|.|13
CASTPERGYEQYF
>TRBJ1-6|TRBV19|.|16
CASSRGPVLTDSPLHF
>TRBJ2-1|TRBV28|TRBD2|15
CASTHGLAGSAEQFF
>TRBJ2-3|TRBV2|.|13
CASKDWGTDTQYF
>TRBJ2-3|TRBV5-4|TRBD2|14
CASSSKTSTDTQYF
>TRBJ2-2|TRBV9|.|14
CASSVADQSGELFF
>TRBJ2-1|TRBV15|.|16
CATSRARQSLINEQFF
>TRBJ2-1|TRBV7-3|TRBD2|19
CASSSEPGAGYDGYNEQFF
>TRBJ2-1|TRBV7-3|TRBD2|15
CASSERAGLYNEQFF
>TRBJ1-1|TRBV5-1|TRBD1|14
CASSPGQGFAEAFF
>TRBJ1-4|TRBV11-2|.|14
CASSSNTGWEKLFF
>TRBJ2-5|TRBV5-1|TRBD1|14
CASSSGQGRETQYF
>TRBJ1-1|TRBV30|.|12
CAWSRQLTEAFF
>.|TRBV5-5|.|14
CASSLVSGTYEQYF
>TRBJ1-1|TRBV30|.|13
CAWTRSLNTEAFF
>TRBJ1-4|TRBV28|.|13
CASSGRINEKLFF
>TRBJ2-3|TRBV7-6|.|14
CASSLSHHTDTQYF
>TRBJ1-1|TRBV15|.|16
CATSGPGRMSGAEAFF
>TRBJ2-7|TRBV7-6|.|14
CASSRSGRGYEQYF
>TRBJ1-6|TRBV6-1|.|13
CASSVSKNTPLHF
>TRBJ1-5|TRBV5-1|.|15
CASSLAPNGNQPQHF
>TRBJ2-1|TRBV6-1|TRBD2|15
CATSRGGSSYNEQFF
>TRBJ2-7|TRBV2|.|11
CASSVTYEQYF
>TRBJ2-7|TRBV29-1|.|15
CSVEGQGPFPYEQYF
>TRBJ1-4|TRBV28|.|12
CASSSGVEKLFF
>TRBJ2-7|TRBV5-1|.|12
CASSLAEGGQYF
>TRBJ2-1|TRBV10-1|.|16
CASSESVAVSYNEQFF
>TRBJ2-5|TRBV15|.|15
CATSRDRRYQETQYF
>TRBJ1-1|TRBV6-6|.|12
CASSYSDTEAFF
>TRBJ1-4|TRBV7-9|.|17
CASSLRAGRVADEKLFF
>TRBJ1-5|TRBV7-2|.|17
CASSLTPVTGGGQPQHF
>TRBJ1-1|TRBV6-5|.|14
CASSMTGMITEAFF
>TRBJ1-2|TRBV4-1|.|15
CASSQDLGANYGYTF
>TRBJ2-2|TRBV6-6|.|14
CASSYDQIPGELFF
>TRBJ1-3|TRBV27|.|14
CASSLEASGNTIYF
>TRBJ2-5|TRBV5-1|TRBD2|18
CASSLTSGRVMYQETQYF